This T cell receptor (beta chain) was identified during a study of OX40 agonist ivuxolimab in advanced cancers. Study in general: Those treated in dose escalation had hepatocellular carcinoma, melanoma, renal cell cancer or head and neck cancer. Study-level findings and limits: Averaged across samples, CD8+ T cells carried more expanded clones than CD4+ did.

Regarding this clone: Its antigen remains unknown.

The germline V gene has CDR1 SNHLY and CDR2 FYNNEI. V was clipped by 3 bases and J by 8 bases, with 7 bases between them. The CDR3 length is 11 residues. Data came from immunoSEQ multiplex PCR; TCRdb stores just in-frame clones and leaves some out. The top ten clones hold roughly 13% of a sample with 50,000 to 70,000 clones, about 90% of them seen once. This material consisted of CD4+ or CD8+ T cells sorted from blood, taken in a trial of the OX40 agonist ivuxolimab. The receptor's source is an adult with an advanced solid tumor such as melanoma, head and neck, liver or kidney cancer. The chain links TRBV2 to TRBJ1-1; the D is unclear. The CDR3 spells CASSEAAEAFF. CDR3 DNA: TGTGCCAGCAGTGAGGCAGCCGAAGCTTTCTTT.